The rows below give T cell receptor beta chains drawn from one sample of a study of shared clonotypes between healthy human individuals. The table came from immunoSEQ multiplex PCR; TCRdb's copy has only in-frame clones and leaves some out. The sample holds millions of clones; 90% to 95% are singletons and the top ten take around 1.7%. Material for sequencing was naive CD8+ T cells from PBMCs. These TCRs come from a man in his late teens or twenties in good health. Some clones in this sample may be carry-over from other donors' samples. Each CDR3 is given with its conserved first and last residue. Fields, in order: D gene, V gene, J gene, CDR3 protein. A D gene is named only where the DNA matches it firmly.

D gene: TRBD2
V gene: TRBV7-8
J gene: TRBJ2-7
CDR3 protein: CASSLIAGASHEQYF

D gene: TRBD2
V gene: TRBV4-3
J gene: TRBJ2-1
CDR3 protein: CASSQDFVVGGTYNEQFF

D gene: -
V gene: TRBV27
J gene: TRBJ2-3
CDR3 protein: CASSFWAGYADTQYF

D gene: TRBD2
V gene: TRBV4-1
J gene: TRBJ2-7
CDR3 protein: CASSPRGGGRPDFYEQYF

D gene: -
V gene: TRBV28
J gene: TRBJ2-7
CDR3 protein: CASSSPWSLSYEQYF

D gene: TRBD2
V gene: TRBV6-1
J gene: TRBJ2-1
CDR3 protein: CASSVGLAGAYNEQFF

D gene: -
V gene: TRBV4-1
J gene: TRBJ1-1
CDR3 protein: CASSQAGQAGTEAFF

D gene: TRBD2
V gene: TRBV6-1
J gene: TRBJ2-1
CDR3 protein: CASGTPRGAYNEQFF

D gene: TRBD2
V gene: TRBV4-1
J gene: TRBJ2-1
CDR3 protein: CASSQGLAGPYNEQFF

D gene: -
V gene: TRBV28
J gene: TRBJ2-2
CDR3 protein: CASSRVTNTGELFF

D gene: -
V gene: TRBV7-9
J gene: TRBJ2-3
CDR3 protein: CASSLARTDTQYF

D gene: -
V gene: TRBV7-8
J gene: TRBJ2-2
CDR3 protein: CASSFLLVGANTGELFF

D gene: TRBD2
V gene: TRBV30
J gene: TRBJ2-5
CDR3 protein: CAWSAWETGLAAQETQYF

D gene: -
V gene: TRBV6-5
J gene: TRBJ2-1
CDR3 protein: CASSYSRGGSYNEQFF

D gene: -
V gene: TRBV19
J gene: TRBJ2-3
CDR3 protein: CASSIDREIHSTDTQYF

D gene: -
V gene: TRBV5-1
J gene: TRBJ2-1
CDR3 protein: CASSPFIPSTDNEQFF

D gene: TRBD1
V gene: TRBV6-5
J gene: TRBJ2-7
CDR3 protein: CASTVDRGVGEQYF

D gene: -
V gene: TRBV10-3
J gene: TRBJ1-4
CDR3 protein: CAISESGEGWNEKLFF

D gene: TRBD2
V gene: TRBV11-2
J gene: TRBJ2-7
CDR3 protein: CASSLGTSVAYEQYF

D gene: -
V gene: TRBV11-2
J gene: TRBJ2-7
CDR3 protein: CASSLGLSAPYEQYF

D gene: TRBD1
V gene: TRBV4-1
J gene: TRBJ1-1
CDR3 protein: CASSQDLDRGPFGTEAFF

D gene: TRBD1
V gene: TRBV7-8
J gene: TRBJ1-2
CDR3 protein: CASSVGVGRGLDGYTF

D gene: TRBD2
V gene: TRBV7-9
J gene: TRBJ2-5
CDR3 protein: CASSSPVGVAGDTETQYF

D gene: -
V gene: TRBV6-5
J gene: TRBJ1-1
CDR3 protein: CASSYGRQGYTEAFF

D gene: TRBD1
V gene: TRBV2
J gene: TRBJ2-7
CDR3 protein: CASSIGQADYEQYF

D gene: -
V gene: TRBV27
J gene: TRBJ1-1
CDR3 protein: CASSPERPYFNTEAFF

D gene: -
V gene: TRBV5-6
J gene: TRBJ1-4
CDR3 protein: CASSLARGVDEKLFF

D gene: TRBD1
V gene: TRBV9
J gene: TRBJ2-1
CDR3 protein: CASSGTGFSYNEQFF

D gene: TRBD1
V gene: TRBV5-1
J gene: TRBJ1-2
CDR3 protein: CASSSGQGGDGYTF

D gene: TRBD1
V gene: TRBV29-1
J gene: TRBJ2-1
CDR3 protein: CSVAGTGTHFDDEQFF

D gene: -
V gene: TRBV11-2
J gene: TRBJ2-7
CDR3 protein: CASTREMTTLLHEQYF

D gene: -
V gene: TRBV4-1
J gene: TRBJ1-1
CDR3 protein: CASSQDGVMNTEAFF

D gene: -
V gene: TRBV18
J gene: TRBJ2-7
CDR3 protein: CASSPTGTPSYEQYF

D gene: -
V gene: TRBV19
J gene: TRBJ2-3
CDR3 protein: CASSIVEGASDTQYF

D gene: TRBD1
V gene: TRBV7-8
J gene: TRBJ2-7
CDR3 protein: CASSLAPGQARFYEQYF

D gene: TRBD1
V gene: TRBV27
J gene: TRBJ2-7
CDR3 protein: CASSPQGSHEQYF

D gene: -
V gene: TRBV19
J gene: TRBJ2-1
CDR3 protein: CASSLSGVVEQFF

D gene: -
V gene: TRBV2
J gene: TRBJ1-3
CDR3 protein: CASYHGGNNLGGNTIYF

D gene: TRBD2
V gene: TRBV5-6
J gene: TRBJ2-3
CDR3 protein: CASSPGLAGTDTQYF

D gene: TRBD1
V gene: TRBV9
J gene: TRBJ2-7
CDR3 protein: CASSESGTGVVEQYF

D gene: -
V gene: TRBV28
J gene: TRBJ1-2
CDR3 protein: CASSSRTSPYGYTF

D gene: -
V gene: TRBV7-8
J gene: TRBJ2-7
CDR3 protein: CASSPRGQTYEQYF

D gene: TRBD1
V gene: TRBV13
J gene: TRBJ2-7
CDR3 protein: CASSLPGTGLNEQYF

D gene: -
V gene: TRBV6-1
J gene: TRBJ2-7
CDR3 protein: CASSEGAYPYEQYF

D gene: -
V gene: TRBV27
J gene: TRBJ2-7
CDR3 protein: CASSPLPAYEQYF